What follows describes a single T cell receptor (beta chain). The antigen this receptor binds is unknown. No base-level quality is on record; no much larger clone is a single base apart. The data belong to a study of OX40 agonist ivuxolimab in advanced cancers. Describing the broader study: Ivuxolimab was an agonistic, fully human IgG2 monoclonal antibody directed against OX40 (CD134), a costimulatory receptor. Among the roughly 54 dose-escalation patients, around 19 had hepatocellular carcinoma, approximately 15 melanoma, 9 renal cell carcinoma and 9 head and neck cancer. Peripheral TCRbeta sequencing was intended to test whether TCR sequence diversity was altered and clonal T-cell expansion was caused by ivuxolimab. Prior anti-PD-1, anti-PD-L1 or anti-CTLA-4 therapy was permitted, and checkpoint inhibitors had been received by about two fifths of dose-escalation patients. The paper reports the monotherapy dose-escalation portion (N = 52 patients) of the phase I ivuxolimab trial. The dose-escalation cohort was 80% to 90% male with a mean age of about 60 years, ranging from about 20 to 85. Partial responses were achieved by three dose-escalation patients, of whom one had hepatocellular carcinoma and two had cutaneous melanoma. Intravenous ivuxolimab was administered to patients every 2 weeks at six dose levels: 0.01, 0.1, 0.3, 1.5, 3 and 10 mg/kg.

For sequencing of the TCRbeta CDR3 region, genomic DNA was extracted from the sorted cells. The immunoSEQ Assay was used to sequence the TCRbeta CDR3 regions. TCRdb retrieved this table from immuneACCESS and kept in-frame rearrangements only. Not all clones are present; in checked studies, unresolved V genes account for under half, and no reason is known for the remainder. This sample lists about 51,000 clones; about 80% were detected once. 3% of the sample lies in the top ten. Measured from the cysteine to the phenylalanine, the CDR3 is 18 residues long. Kept here is only the CDR3 DNA, which spans 54 bases and is read in frame from base 1. At the junction V is shortened by 2 bases and J by 0 bases, with 16 bases in between. CDR1 and CDR2, looked up from the germline V gene, are SGHAT and FQNNGV. Patients with a history of autoimmune disease or receiving systemic immunosuppression were excluded from the trial. Peripheral blood for TCR sequencing was drawn from every dose cohort at baseline, at cycle 4 day 1 and at cycle 7 day 1. Samples were obtained from an open-label, multicenter, first-in-human phase I dose-escalation trial of ivuxolimab. Adults with locally advanced or metastatic melanoma, renal cell carcinoma, hepatocellular carcinoma or head and neck squamous cell carcinoma were enrolled in the trial. Before TCR sequencing, CD4+ and CD8+ T cells were separately sorted from peripheral blood.

The study at large found these results: Low levels of normalized T-cell clonal expansion were also seen in some patients who did not respond. After ivuxolimab, CD8+ T cells had more expanded clones than CD4+ T cells on average. Which antigens the clonally expanded peripheral T cells were specific for was not determined. In the 0.1-3.0 mg/kg groups, partial responders were among the patients with the lowest normalized peripheral clonal expansion, particularly in CD8+ T cells. At doses of 0.1 to 3.0 mg/kg, clonal expansion of both CD4+ and CD8+ blood T cells was observed from baseline to week 6.

This TCR was sampled from an adult with an advanced solid tumor such as melanoma, head and neck, liver or kidney cancer. The rearranged segments are TRBV11-2 and TRBJ1-4; no D gene can be assigned with confidence. Sequences were derived from CD4+ or CD8+ T cells sorted from blood, sampled in a trial of the OX40 agonist ivuxolimab. The DNA sequence is as follows: TGTGCCAGCAGCTTAAAGGCGGCCCCATGGACAACTAATGAAAAACTGTTTTTT. Its translation reads: CASSLKAAPWTTNEKLFF.